Below, 19 T cell receptor beta chains from the same sample are listed, as sequenced in a study of regulatory T cells in long-lasting Graves disease. Time point defined: newly diagnosed GD, antithyroid drugs for less than 3 months. TCR sequences were obtained from RNA taken from PBMCs. The TCR beta library used iRepertoire HTBI primers with Arm-PCR amplification of CDR3. Each CDR3 protein is one row after TCRdb ran MiXCR on the multiplex PCR reads. This table holds more than 300,000 distinct CDR3 sequences, roughly 15% found once. The sequences come from peripheral blood mononuclear cells (PBMCs), collected at new diagnosis, from a patient treated with antithyroid drugs. Receptors originate from a female donor with Graves disease.

This clonotype was recorded at least ten times. The rearrangement links TRBV3-1 to TRBJ1-5; D not certain. Trimming left V 1 base short and J 0 bases short, with 10 bases between. Germline-derived CDR1 and CDR2 are LGHDT and YNNKEL (reference sequence). The CDR3 has 16 amino acids. CDR3 protein: CASSQGAVTSNQPQHF. For the CDR3, the DNA is TGTGCCAGCAGCCAAGGGGCAGTGACTAGCAATCAGCCCCAGCATTTT.

This clonotype has only a few counts. This chain connects TRBV19 to TRBJ1-1; no clear D gene. This CDR3 has 13 residues. Trimming left V 3 bases short and J 4 bases short, with 9 bases between. Germline values: CDR1 LNHDA, CDR2 SQIVND (reference sequence). CDR3 bases: TGTGCCAGTAGTATCACAAGAACCACTGAAGCTTTCTTT. Encoded protein: CASSITRTTEAFF. The full variable domain, completed using reference TRBV19 and TRBJ1-1, is DGGITQSPKYLFRKEGQNVTLSCEQNLNHDAMYWYRQDPGQGLRLIYYSQIVNDFQKGDIAEGYSVSREKKESFPLTVTSAQKNPTAFYLCASSITRTTEAFFGQGTRLTVV.

As regards this clonotype: A much bigger clone sits one base away, suggesting this may be a read error. CDR3 sequence (DNA): TGTGCCGGCAGGGGGGGGCCCACCGGGGAGCTGTTTTTT. Residues: CAGRGGPTGELFF. The chain employs TRBV12-3 or TRBV12-4 and TRBJ2-2, with D tentatively TRBD1 or TRBD2 (7 bases each). The CDR3 extends over 13 amino acids.

The rearrangement links TRBV11-2 to TRBJ2-2; maybe TRBD1 (6 bases). Germline-derived CDR1 and CDR2 are SGHAT and FQNNGV. This CDR3 is 16 amino acids long. V lost 5 bases to trimming and J lost 2 bases, with 15 bases between them. The CDR3 is CASSGRRDINTGELFF. DNA of the CDR3: TGTGCCAGCAGCGGCCGACGGGACATCAACACCGGGGAGCTGTTTTTT.

This clonotype came up many times. Germline is not matched at one junction end, which may reflect a read error. The chain joins TRBV9 to TRBJ1-1, with TRBD1 matching 8 bases. The CDR3 covers 14 residues. Germline CDR1 and CDR2: SGDLS and YYNGEE. CDR3 sequence: CASSVGGDRTPLRF. The CDR3 coding sequence is TGTGCCAGCAGCGTCGGAGGGGACAGGACCCCCCTCCGCTTT.

There are many counts of this clonotype. This CDR3 reads CASSVGSGRALSGELFF. The CDR3 DNA is TGTGCCAGCAGCGTAGGTAGCGGGAGGGCCCTATCCGGGGAGCTGTTTTTT. V usage is TRBV9 and J usage is TRBJ2-2, with TRBD2 identical over 11 bases. V was pared by 0 bases and J by 6 bases, with 7 bases of the junction left unmatched. The CDR3 loop spans 17 amino acids. Germline CDR1 and CDR2: SGDLS and YYNGEE.

In regard to this clonotype: A far bigger clonotype differs at one base, so this is likely a read error. The chain combines TRBV7-9 with TRBJ2-3, with a tentative D call TRBD1 (6 bases). Germline CDR1 SEHNR, CDR2 FQNEAQ (reference sequence). Trimming cost V 4 bases and J 2 bases, with 16 bases left between them. The CDR3 is 16 amino acids. CDR3: CASSSEGRGATDTQYF. The DNA for the CDR3 is TGTGCCAGCAGCTCCGAGGGCAGGGGAGCCACAGATACGCAGTATTTT.

Many counts were recorded for this clonotype. CDR3 residues: CATSDLTSEGKNIQYF. The CDR3, as DNA: TGTGCCACCAGTGACCTTACTAGCGAGGGTAAAAACATTCAGTACTTC. The V gene is TRBV24-1, the J gene TRBJ2-4; 7 nucleotides match TRBD2. Per the germline V gene, CDR1 is KGHDR and CDR2 is SFDVKD. With 4 bases clipped from V and 4 bases from J, the junction kept 9 bases outside the gene matches. The CDR3 extends over 16 amino acids.

At least ten counts were recorded for this clonotype. This chain connects TRBV10-3 to TRBJ1-3; a possible D gene is TRBD1 (5 bases). The V end lost 6 bases, the J end lost 6 bases, and 15 bases lay between the germline ends. The CDR3 runs to 14 residues. Looked up from germline, CDR1 is ENHRY and CDR2 is SYGVKD. CDR3 coding DNA: TGTGCCATCAGGACGGGGCTTGATGTAAACACCATATATTTT. Protein product: CAIRTGLDVNTIYF.

V gene TRBV6-5 combines with J gene TRBJ2-1, with 7 positions matching TRBD2. The CDR3 loop spans 15 amino acids. The germline V gene has CDR1 MNHEY and CDR2 SVGAGI. The J segment lost 5 bases and the V segment lost 0 bases, leaving 4 bases of the junction unmatched. DNA of the CDR3: TGTGCCAGCAGTTACTCGAGGGAGGGCAACAATGAGCAGTTCTTC. The encoded protein is CASSYSREGNNEQFF.

This clonotype was observed at least ten times. The chain couples TRBV2 to TRBJ1-6; perhaps TRBD1 as D (6 bases). The germline CDR1 and CDR2 sequences are SNHLY and FYNNEI. The CDR3 length is 15 residues. V lost 8 bases to trimming and J lost 6 bases, with 17 bases between them. The CDR3 reads CASATRAGANSPLHF. In DNA form, the CDR3 reads TGTGCCAGCGCCACTCGGGCGGGGGCTAATTCACCCCTCCACTTT.

This chain uses TRBV5-1 with TRBJ1-1; TRBD1 agrees at 9 bases. Germline lookup yields CDR1 SGHRS and CDR2 YFSETQ. The CDR3 sequence is 13 residues long. V dropped 4 bases and J dropped 7; count of bases not matched to a gene: 5. CDR3 protein: CASSPTGGYEAFF. The CDR3 nucleotides read TGCGCCAGCAGCCCGACAGGGGGTTATGAAGCTTTCTTT.

This clonotype has ten or more counts. This chain joins TRBV11-3 and TRBJ2-3; TRBD2 aligns across 10 bases. CDR1 SGHNT and CDR2 YENEEA come from the germline V gene. Trimming cost V 5 bases and J 7 bases; bases outside gene matches: 6. The CDR3 spans 14 residues. The CDR3 is CASSESGRGNTQYF. The CDR3, as DNA: TGTGCCAGCAGCGAAAGCGGGAGGGGGAATACGCAGTATTTT.

This chain joins TRBV20-1 and TRBJ2-3; 7 bases match TRBD2. V gave up 3 bases and J gave up 1 base; unmatched junction bases: 13. This CDR3 spans 17 amino acids. Germline lookup yields CDR1 DFQATT and CDR2 SNEGSKA (reference sequence). In DNA form, the CDR3 reads TGCAGTGCTAGTCTGGCGGGAGTATCATTTGGCACAGATACGCAGTATTTT. This sequence encodes CSASLAGVSFGTDTQYF.

In this sample, this clonotype turned up many times. The chain employs TRBV11-2 and TRBJ2-7; D gene ambiguous. The V end was cut by 3 bases, the J end by 6 bases, with 6 bases between. The CDR3 covers 11 residues. Germline values: CDR1 SGHAT, CDR2 FQNNGV. The CDR3 loop is CASSLIREQYF. DNA of the CDR3: TGTGCCAGCAGCTTGATCCGCGAGCAGTACTTC.

This clonotype was counted ten times or more. The chain uses TRBV27 and TRBJ1-2, with 8 bases aligning to TRBD1. With 5 bases clipped from V and 2 bases from J, the junction kept 7 bases outside the gene matches. Germline V gives CDR1 MNHEY, CDR2 SMNVEV (reference sequence). This CDR3 contains 15 residues. CDR3 in amino acids: CASSPGQGFNYGYTF. CDR3 nucleotides: TGTGCCAGCAGTCCCGGACAGGGATTCAACTATGGCTACACCTTC.

The chain carries TRBV7-2 and TRBJ2-3, with TRBD1 matching 11 bases. This CDR3 region has 15 residues. V lost 6 bases to trimming and J lost 3 bases; unmatched junction nucleotides: 5. Germline V gene data show CDR1 as SGHTA and CDR2 as FQGNSA. The CDR3 sequence: CASSAGTGGTDTQYF. CDR3 DNA: TGTGCCAGCAGTGCCGGGACAGGGGGTACAGATACGCAGTATTTT.

This clonotype has a count of ten or more. This rearrangement joins TRBV2 to TRBJ2-7; 8 positions match TRBD2. CDR3 size: 14 residues. The V and J ends lost 11 bases and 2 bases, in that order; junction bases with no gene match: 11. CDR1 and CDR2 (germline): SNHLY, FYNNEI. CDR3 sequence: CAFTGREAPYEQYF. CDR3 in DNA: TGTGCCTTTACGGGGCGGGAGGCCCCCTACGAGCAGTACTTC.

The table lists this clonotype with many counts. The rearrangement joins TRBV30 to TRBJ1-3, with 7 nucleotides matching TRBD1. The CDR3 has 14 amino acids. Germline V CDR1 and CDR2: GTSNPN, SVGIG (reference sequence). V lost 3 bases and J lost 4; bases outside the gene matches: 6. The CDR3 sequence: CAWRGGANGNTIYF. The CDR3, as DNA: TGTGCCTGGAGAGGGGGCGCGAACGGAAACACCATATATTTT.